Each of the 7 T cell receptor beta chains below was sequenced from the same sample in a study of beta chain features in type 1 diabetes. Their recognized antigens are unknown. Overall study results and limits: TCRB CDR3 length was moderately but significantly reduced in all four CD4+ subsets of Type 1 diabetes patients.

Sequenced material consisted of expressed TCRB transcripts (all of the isolated RNA was reverse transcribed). Assay used: immunoSEQ multiplex PCR; TCRdb lists only in-frame clones, some missing. The sample carries under 850,000 clones, 10% to 15% recorded once. The source material was naive CD4+ T cells from blood. All receptors derive from a man aged 18 to 30 with type 1 diabetes.

The chain is built from TRBV9 and TRBJ1-1; a weak D match, TRBD1 (6 bases). Trimming cost V 1 base and J 1 base, with 17 bases left between them. The CDR3 sequence is 17 residues long. Germline V gene sequence: CDR1 SGDLS, CDR2 YYNGEE. The CDR3 nucleotides are TGTGCCAGCAGCGTACTTTACCCGGGACACCAGAACACTGAAGCTTTCTTT. Translation: CASSVLYPGHQNTEAFF.

The sample holds a few counts of this clone. V is TRBV6-5 and J is TRBJ2-7; D gene ambiguous. The CDR3 is made up of 12 amino acids. Deletions cut 6 bases from V and 3 bases from J, with 9 bases between. Germline V gene data show CDR1 as MNHEY and CDR2 as SVGAGI. DNA of the CDR3: TGTGCCAGCAGAACGGAAAGCTACGAGCAGTACTTC. Residues: CASRTESYEQYF.

The CDR3 region has the DNA TGTGCCTGGAAGCGGGCCTCCTATGGCTACACCTTC. Its translation: CAWKRASYGYTF. This sequence joins TRBV30 and TRBJ1-2, with D unresolved. This CDR3 comprises 12 residues. Per the germline V gene, CDR1 is GTSNPN and CDR2 is SVGIG (reference sequence). V lost 4 bases and J 4 bases, leaving 10 bases between the germline ends. The full variable domain, its missing parts supplied by reference TRBV30 and TRBJ1-2, is SQTIHQWPATLVQPVGSPLSLECTVEGTSNPNLYWYRQAAGRGLQLLFYSVGIGQISSEVPQNLSASRPQDRQFILSSKKLLLSDSGFYLCAWKRASYGYTFGSGTRLTVV.

This clone has more than one count but fewer than ten. Other DNA sequences from this sample encode an identical CDR3 as well. The V gene is TRBV30, the J gene TRBJ1-3; D gene unclear. The germline V gene has CDR1 GTSNPN and CDR2 SVGIG (reference sequence). Trimming stripped 0 bases from V and 1 base from J, with 4 bases between. This CDR3 spans 13 amino acids. The CDR3 bases are TGTGCCTGGAGTGTACTTTCTGGAAACACCATATATTTT. Protein product: CAWSVLSGNTIYF. Filled out from reference TRBV30 and TRBJ1-3, the complete variable domain reads SQTIHQWPATLVQPVGSPLSLECTVEGTSNPNLYWYRQAAGRGLQLLFYSVGIGQISSEVPQNLSASRPQDRQFILSSKKLLLSDSGFYLCAWSVLSGNTIYFGEGSWLTVV.

This rearrangement joins TRBV18 to TRBJ1-5; D is unresolved. Germline CDR1 is KGHSH and CDR2 is LQKENI. This CDR3 spans 13 amino acids. Deletions cut 4 bases from V and 7 bases from J, with 11 bases between. The CDR3 protein is CASSLPPGQPQHF. The CDR3, as DNA: TGTGCCAGCTCACTCCCGCCCGGCCAGCCCCAGCATTTT.

This clone was observed a handful of times. This sequence joins TRBV7-9 and TRBJ2-1, with D uncertain. The V end was cut by 6 bases, the J end by 8 bases, with 17 bases between. The CDR3 is 14 amino acids. The V gene's germline CDR1 is SEHNR and CDR2 FQNEAQ (reference sequence). The CDR3 sequence: CASRHPLKADEQFF. In nucleotides, the CDR3 is TGTGCCAGCAGACATCCACTTAAGGCCGATGAGCAGTTCTTC.

This clone was seen only a few times. CDR3: CASSLALANTGELFF. As DNA, the CDR3 is TGCGCCAGCAGCTTAGCTCTCGCGAACACCGGGGAGCTGTTTTTT. J is TRBJ2-2 and V is TRBV5-1; D remains ambiguous. The V end lost 2 bases, the J end lost 0 bases, and 8 bases lay between the germline ends. This CDR3 region has 15 residues. The germline CDR1 and CDR2 sequences are SGHRS and YFSETQ.